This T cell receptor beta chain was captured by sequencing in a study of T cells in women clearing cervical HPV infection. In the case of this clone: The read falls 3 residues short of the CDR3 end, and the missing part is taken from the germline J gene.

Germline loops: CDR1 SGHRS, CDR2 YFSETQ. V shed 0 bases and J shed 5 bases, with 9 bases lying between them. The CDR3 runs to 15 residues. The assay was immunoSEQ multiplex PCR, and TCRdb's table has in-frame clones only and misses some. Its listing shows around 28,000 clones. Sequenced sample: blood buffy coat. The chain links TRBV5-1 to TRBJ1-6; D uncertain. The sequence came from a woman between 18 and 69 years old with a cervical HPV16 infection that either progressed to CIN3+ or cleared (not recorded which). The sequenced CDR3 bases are TGCGCCAGCAGCTTGGTTGCCGGGGATAATTCACCC. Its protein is CASSLVAGDNSP. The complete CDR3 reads CASSLVAGDNSPLHF.